Below are 14 T cell receptor beta chains sequenced from a single sample in a study of cytomegalovirus exposure and HLA in healthy donors. The protocol was immunoSEQ multiplex PCR, while the TCRdb copy is restricted to in-frame clones and leaves out a portion. The sample lists hundreds of thousands of clones; 88% were seen once. The sequenced material came from PBMCs. These receptors all stem from a woman aged 18-30 years in good health and CMV-seronegative.

J is TRBJ2-7 and V is TRBV28; 9 nucleotides align to TRBD1. The ends lost 7 bases at V and 6 bases at J; junction bases unmatched: 13. CDR1 is MDHEN, CDR2 SYDVKM, per germline. CDR3 length: 15 amino acids. The CDR3 DNA is TGTGCCAGCAACTACAACAGGGGGCGGGTTCGCGAGCAGTACTTC. Protein sequence: CASNYNRGRVREQYF. The variable domain in full, with the rest retrieved from reference TRBV28 and TRBJ2-7, is DVKVTQSSRYLVKRTGEKVFLECVQDMDHENMFWYRQDPGLGLRLIYFSYDVKMKEKGDIPEGYSVSREKKERFSLILESASTNQTSMYLCASNYNRGRVREQYFGPGTRLTVT.

This chain joins TRBV29-1 and TRBJ2-7; D may be TRBD2 (6 bases). Germline CDR1 reads SQVTM; CDR2 reads ANQGSEA. This CDR3 has 12 amino acids. The V end lost 7 bases, the J end lost 0 bases, and 10 bases lay between the germline ends. CDR3 protein: CSGRDDSYEQYF. In DNA form, the CDR3 reads TGCAGCGGGAGGGACGACTCCTACGAGCAGTACTTC.

The J gene is TRBJ2-2, the V gene TRBV9, with D perhaps TRBD2 (6 bases). Per the germline V gene, CDR1 is SGDLS and CDR2 is YYNGEE. V gave up 1 base and J gave up 3 bases, with 10 bases separating them. This CDR3 spans 15 amino acids. The CDR3: CASSVTTSHTGELFF. The CDR3 nucleotides read TGTGCCAGCAGCGTAACTACTAGCCACACCGGGGAGCTGTTTTTT.

The chain links TRBV6-5 to TRBJ2-1, with 13 bases lining up with TRBD2. The length of the CDR3 is 15 residues. Trimming at V came to 0 bases and at J to 10 bases, leaving 3 bases not matched to a gene. CDR1 and CDR2 (germline): MNHEY, SVGAGI. CDR3 nucleotides: TGTGCCAGCAGTTACTCCCGGGGACTAGCGGGAGAGCAGTTCTTC. Translating it yields CASSYSRGLAGEQFF.

The chain employs TRBV4-1 and TRBJ2-7, with 14 bases aligning to TRBD2. J was trimmed by 2 bases and V by 3 bases; bases with no gene match: 12. This CDR3 comprises 19 residues. CDR1 and CDR2 (germline): MGHRA, YSYEKL. The DNA for the CDR3 is TGCGCCAGCAGCCAGTCAGGGACTAGCGGGAGTAGAGGGGCCTACGAGCAGTACTTC. The encoded protein is CASSQSGTSGSRGAYEQYF.

The chain uses TRBV28 and TRBJ1-5, with 7 bases identical to TRBD1. The germline V gene has CDR1 MDHEN and CDR2 SYDVKM. V was pared by 5 bases and J by 3 bases, with 1 base of the junction left unmatched. CDR3 length: 13 residues. This chain's CDR3 is CASSDRANQPQHF. CDR3 in DNA: TGTGCCAGCAGTGACAGGGCCAATCAGCCCCAGCATTTT.

This clone was observed a single time. The gene calls are TRBV27 and TRBJ1-1; tentative D call: TRBD1 (6 bases). This CDR3 has 13 residues. In germline, CDR1 is MNHEY, CDR2 SMNVEV (reference sequence). Deletions cut 7 bases from V and 1 base from J, with 10 bases between. This CDR3 reads CASMGGANTEAFF. The CDR3 nucleotides are TGTGCCAGCATGGGGGGGGCGAACACTGAAGCTTTCTTT.

This clone was seen a single time. V and J are TRBV28 and TRBJ2-3, with D unclear. The V gene's germline CDR1 is MDHEN and CDR2 SYDVKM. Trimming shortened V by 3 bases and J by 3 bases, and 10 bases separated the two germline ends. The CDR3 has 14 amino acids. CDR3 nucleotides: TGTGCCAGCAGTTTTTACGGTTCTACAGATACGCAGTATTTT. Protein: CASSFYGSTDTQYF.

The chain has TRBV28 and TRBJ1-1, with 8 bases matching TRBD1. CDR1 and CDR2 (germline): MDHEN, SYDVKM. This CDR3 is built from 17 residues. V was clipped by 3 bases and J by 0 bases; unmatched bases: 9. CDR3 amino acids: CASSFSRGQGLNTEAFF. The CDR3 coding sequence is TGTGCCAGCAGTTTCTCCCGAGGACAGGGTCTGAACACTGAAGCTTTCTTT. The variable domain in full, completed from reference TRBV28 and TRBJ1-1, reads DVKVTQSSRYLVKRTGEKVFLECVQDMDHENMFWYRQDPGLGLRLIYFSYDVKMKEKGDIPEGYSVSREKKERFSLILESASTNQTSMYLCASSFSRGQGLNTEAFFGQGTRLTVV.

V gene TRBV10-3 combines with J gene TRBJ1-2; tentative D call: TRBD1 (5 bases). The length of the CDR3 is 14 residues. V was shortened by 4 bases and J by 6 bases, with 15 bases between the two germline ends. The germline CDR1 and CDR2 sequences are ENHRY and SYGVKD. This CDR3 reads CAISVGAPGDGYTF. The CDR3 coding sequence is TGTGCCATCAGTGTAGGGGCGCCGGGTGATGGCTACACCTTC.

This sequence joins TRBV5-1 and TRBJ2-6; D might be TRBD2 (6 bases). Germline V gene sequence: CDR1 SGHRS, CDR2 YFSETQ. This CDR3 is 15 amino acids long. V was trimmed by 4 bases and J by 2 bases, leaving 10 bases between them. The chain's CDR3 is CASSRGGAGANVLTF. CDR3 nucleotide sequence: TGCGCCAGCAGCCGGGGCGGGGCTGGGGCCAACGTCCTGACTTTC.

V gene TRBV5-1 combines with J gene TRBJ2-5, with a weak D call TRBD1 (6 bases). Trimming removed 5 bases at V and 0 bases at J, with 14 bases between. The CDR3 has 15 residues. Germline V gene sequence: CDR1 SGHRS, CDR2 YFSETQ. Written as DNA, the CDR3 is TGCGCCAGCAGTACAGGGTCAGGGGACCAAGAGACCCAGTACTTC. It encodes CASSTGSGDQETQYF.

This clone was observed a single time. The V gene is TRBV28, the J gene TRBJ2-5, with D possibly matching TRBD1 (5 bases). Germline-derived CDR1 and CDR2 are MDHEN and SYDVKM. V lost 7 bases and J 5 bases, leaving 17 bases between the germline ends. The CDR3 has 14 amino acids. CDR3 sequence: CASTPQGDRETQYF. CDR3 coding DNA: TGTGCCAGCACCCCGCAGGGCGACCGGGAGACCCAGTACTTC.

This rearrangement joins TRBV28 to TRBJ2-1, with TRBD2 matching 10 bases. V lost 2 bases, J lost 8 bases, and 9 bases stayed unmatched. The CDR3 spans 16 residues. Germline V gene data show CDR1 as MDHEN and CDR2 as SYDVKM. The CDR3 region is CASSLRLAGVGDEQFF. In nucleotides, the CDR3 is TGTGCCAGCAGTTTAAGGCTAGCGGGAGTAGGCGATGAGCAGTTCTTC. The full variable domain, its missing parts supplied by reference TRBV28 and TRBJ2-1, is DVKVTQSSRYLVKRTGEKVFLECVQDMDHENMFWYRQDPGLGLRLIYFSYDVKMKEKGDIPEGYSVSREKKERFSLILESASTNQTSMYLCASSLRLAGVGDEQFFGPGTRLTVL.